The 2 T cell receptor beta chains listed next were all sequenced from one sample in a study of control samples from healthy donors and cancer patients. The protocol was immunoSEQ multiplex PCR, while the TCRdb copy is restricted to in-frame clones and leaves out a portion. The repertoire includes about 94,000 clones, roughly nine tenths of them detected once, and around 3.5% sits in the top ten. The sample taken for sequencing was blood. The receptors were sampled from a woman between 18 and 29 years old in good health.

The chain employs TRBV5-5 and TRBJ1-1, with D maybe TRBD1 (6 bases). Trimming stripped 4 bases from V and 8 bases from J, with 12 bases between. CDR1 and CDR2 (germline): SGHKS, YYEKEE (reference sequence). The CDR3 loop spans 12 amino acids. Written as DNA, the CDR3 is TGTGCCAGCAGCCGGGACAAACGGGAAGCTTTCTTT. Translation gives CASSRDKREAFF.

This rearrangement joins TRBV18 to TRBJ1-1, with D possibly TRBD1 on 6 matching bases. Trimming shortened V by 8 bases and J by 3 bases, and 10 bases separated the two germline ends. The CDR3 covers 12 residues. Germline CDR1 KGHSH, CDR2 LQKENI. The DNA for the CDR3 is TGTGCCAGCAGGGGGTATGACACTGAAGCTTTCTTT. Residues: CASRGYDTEAFF. Full variable domain (rest looked up from reference TRBV18 and TRBJ1-1): NAGVMQNPRHLVRRRGQEARLRCSPMKGHSHVYWYRQLPEEGLKFMVYLQKENIIDESGMPKERFSAEFPKEGPSILRIQQVVRGDSAAYFCASRGYDTEAFFGQGTRLTVV.